This T cell receptor beta chain stems from a study of CD8+ T cells in alopecia areata. Study-wide background: Each of the treated patients was given oral tofacitinib, 5 to 10 mg twice daily, for moderate-to-severe alopecia areata. Tofacitinib ran for 6 to 18 months before 6 months off drug.

The sample's treatment: oral pan-JAK inhibitor, 5-10 mg twice daily. TCR sequencing used cDNA made by reverse transcription of extracted RNA. Generated by immunoSEQ multiplex PCR, the TCRdb table keeps only in-frame clones and is missing some. In the table there are 210,000 or so clones, roughly 66% of which are singletons. The CDR3 spans 15 residues. Trimming took 3 bases from V and 5 from J; bases not matched to a gene: 4. Looked up from germline, CDR1 is SGDLS and CDR2 is YYNGEE. This TCR came from a human donor with alopecia areata. Sample: CD4+ T cells sorted from blood, taken at week 44, from a patient treated with tofacitinib. The chain links TRBV9 to TRBJ2-2; 10 bases are a match to TRBD1. The CDR3 DNA reads TGTGCCAGCAGCGAGAGGGACAGGGGAACCGGGGAGCTGTTTTTT. Translating gives CASSERDRGTGELFF.